The clone carrying this T cell receptor (beta chain) showed up just a few times. These data come from a study of T cells in Graves' hyperthyroidism and ophthalmopathy. Uncontrolled infection, other autoimmune disease, pregnancy or lactation led to exclusion. It was RNA transcripts that yielded the amplified TCR beta CDR3 regions. The TCR CDR3 was amplified in a first-round RT-PCR using the HTBI primer set. TCRdb re-called the multiplex PCR reads through MiXCR, storing one row per CDR3 protein. The top ten hold approximately 44% of the sample, which has about 510,000 distinct CDR3 sequences, 35% to 50% seen once. This CDR3 is 17 amino acids long. Germline-derived CDR1 and CDR2 are ENHRY and SYGVKD. V shed 2 bases and J 1 base; nucleotides not matched to a gene: 11.

Sequencing used peripheral blood or thyroid tissue (not recorded which). The chain combines TRBV10-3 with TRBJ2-7; 7 bases match TRBD1. The TCR originated in an adult woman with Graves' disease, either hyperthyroidism or ophthalmopathy (not recorded which). This CDR3 is CAISETNRGSRSYEQYF. CDR3 coding DNA: TGTGCCATCAGTGAGACCAACAGGGGAAGTAGGTCCTACGAGCAGTACTTC.